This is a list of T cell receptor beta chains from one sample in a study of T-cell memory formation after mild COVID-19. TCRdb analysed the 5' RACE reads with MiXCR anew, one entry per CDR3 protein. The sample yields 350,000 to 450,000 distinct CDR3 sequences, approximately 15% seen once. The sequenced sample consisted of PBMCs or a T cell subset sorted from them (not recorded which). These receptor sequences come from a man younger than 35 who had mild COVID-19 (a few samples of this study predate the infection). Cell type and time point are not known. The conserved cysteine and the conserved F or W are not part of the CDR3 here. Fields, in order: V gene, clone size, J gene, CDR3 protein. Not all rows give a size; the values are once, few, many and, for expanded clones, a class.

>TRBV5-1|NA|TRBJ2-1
ASSAQYNEQF
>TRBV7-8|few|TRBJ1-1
ASTQGVGGTEAF
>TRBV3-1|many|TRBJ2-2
ASSLTGGGTGELF
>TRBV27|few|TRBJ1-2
ASGTGVMDGYT
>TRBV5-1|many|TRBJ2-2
ASSSRGQNTGELF
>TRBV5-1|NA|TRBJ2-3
ASEEVAGGPGTDTQY
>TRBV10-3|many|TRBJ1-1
AISDPLMTGIAF
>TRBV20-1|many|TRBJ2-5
SARFGQETQY
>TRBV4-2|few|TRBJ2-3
ASSQEASGGADTQY
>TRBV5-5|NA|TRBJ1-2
ASSRDVDGYT
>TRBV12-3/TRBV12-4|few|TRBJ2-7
ASSLGWQGQDEQY
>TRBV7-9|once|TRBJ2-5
ASTSGVAVRD
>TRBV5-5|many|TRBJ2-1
ASSPTGGGYNEQF
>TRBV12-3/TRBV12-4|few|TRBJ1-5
ASSPGTGDQPQH
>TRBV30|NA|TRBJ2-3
AWSVSDGTDTQY
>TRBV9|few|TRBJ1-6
ASSVLGQGISPLH